This record covers a single T cell receptor (beta chain). This specimen belongs to a study of blood T cell repertoires in COVID-19. Study-level information: There were acute and convalescent COVID-19 samples, and they came from the United States, Italy and Spain. Sources were T cells, B-cell-depleted T cells, or PBMCs; the material itself was cDNA or gDNA.

Trimming left V 3 bases short and J 5 bases short, with 13 bases between. The CDR3 sequence is 14 residues long. Germline CDR1 and CDR2: SGHVS and FNYEAQ. As handled by the study authors: Estimation of nucleated cell counts was performed using reference gene primer amplification. Assay: immunoSEQ multiplex PCR; the TCRdb copy retains only in-frame clones and omits some. V and J calls and clone size are those listed in that table; D and trimming were worked out from the DNA. The data show approximately 120,000 clones, around 84% seen once. This rearrangement joins TRBV7-6 to TRBJ2-5, with D possibly being TRBD2 (5 bases). The sequence was obtained from a woman aged 80 or older with active or convalescent COVID-19. The source material was peripheral blood. The DNA for the CDR3 is TGTGCCAGCAGCTTCGGGAATGCCCAGGAGACCCAGTACTTC. This translates into CASSFGNAQETQYF.